This record concerns one T cell receptor (beta chain) sequence. The antigen is undetermined. The CDR3 extends over 15 amino acids. The germline V and J ends were trimmed by 2 bases and 5 bases, with 15 bases remaining between them. In germline, CDR1 is MNHEY, CDR2 SMNVEV (reference sequence). This record belongs to a study of T-cell reconstitution after alpha-beta-depleted transplantation in children. Regarding the study as a whole: Reportedly, alpha-beta T cells present about two months post-transplant originated from several hundred expanded clones of graft origin. It was surviving recipient T cells and thymic progenitors that gave some patients high TCRbeta diversity at day 60. T-cell counts and diversity were attributed mostly to newly produced T cells one year after transplant.

Unique molecular identifiers featured in how the TCRbeta library was prepared. MiXCR was run by TCRdb on the PCR reads, yielding one entry per CDR3 protein. The table records about 300,000 distinct CDR3 sequences, nearly 8% of them present only once. The J gene is TRBJ1-1, the V gene TRBV27; no definite D call. This clonotype was sampled from a female patient aged 2-9 years who had a stem cell transplant for Fanconi anemia, so the T cells may come from the graft donor. The sample here was peripheral blood, taken 360 days after TCRalphabeta/CD19-depleted stem cell transplant. Written as DNA, the CDR3 is TGTGCCAGCAGTTTAACGGCACTCCCGGGGACTGAAGCTTTCTTT. This translates into CASSLTALPGTEAFF.